This T cell receptor beta chain was recovered during a study of monozygotic twins with inflammatory bowel disease. The V gene's germline CDR1 is SGHDT and CDR2 YYEEEE. This CDR3 is 14 amino acids long. TCRdb reprocessed the 5' RACE reads; each CDR3 protein has one entry and no DNA is given. The table for this sample gives around 400,000 distinct CDR3 sequences. Blood (under 2.6 ml) was collected from every donor individually. The TCR originated in a human donor with ulcerative colitis or Crohn's disease, or a healthy co-twin of an affected twin (not recorded which). The chain employs TRBV5-6 and TRBJ2-7; without DNA, the TCRdb call of TRBD1 cannot be checked. Input material: blood. The CDR3 spells CASSVGQGVYEQYF. The whole variable domain, filled in from reference TRBV5-6 and TRBJ2-7, reads DAGVTQSPTHLIKTRGQQVTLRCSPKSGHDTVSWYQQALGQGPQFIFQYYEEEERQRGNFPDRFSGHQFPNYSSELNVNALLLGDSALYLCASSVGQGVYEQYFGPGTRLTVT.